This T cell receptor (beta chain) was sequenced for a study of T cell responses to AZD1222 COVID-19 vaccine. After removal of 6 bases from V and 4 bases from J, the junction contained 9 bases not matched to a gene. This CDR3 spans 16 amino acids. Germline V lookup: CDR1 MDHEN, CDR2 SYDVKM. Clones were read by immunoSEQ multiplex PCR, and TCRdb kept only the in-frame ones, dropping some. Among around 70,000 clones listed, more than 75% were seen once. This sequence was found in an adult who received the MenACWY meningococcal vaccine as a control. The genes are TRBV28 and TRBJ2-2, with TRBD2 identical over 9 bases. The sequencing here drew on peripheral blood, taken 28 days after the second dose of the MenACWY control vaccine. CDR3 in amino acids: CASRHISGRGTGELFF. The CDR3 nucleotides read TGTGCCAGCAGACACATTAGCGGGAGAGGCACCGGGGAGCTGTTTTTT.